This TCR beta chain was documented in a study of T cell responses to AZD1222 COVID-19 vaccine. General observations from the study: Seropositivity was recorded at baseline in only 6 or 7 AZD1222 recipients. Clonal diversity may have been underestimated, and the donors were mostly white British, with more females than males.

Concerning this clone itself: What it binds is not known.

TCRdb's table, derived via immunoSEQ multiplex PCR, lists solely in-frame clones and lacks some. The repertoire holds around 110,000 clones, with approximately 93% as singletons. Per germline, CDR1 SGDLS and CDR2 YYNGEE. V lost 1 base and J lost 0, with 9 bases in between. CDR3 length equals 15 residues. The specimen was peripheral blood, collected on day 0 of AZD1222 vaccination. The sequence was obtained from an adult in good health. The rearrangement uses TRBV9 and TRBJ2-3; tentative D call: TRBD1 (5 bases). CDR3 sequence: CASSVPGASTDTQYF. The CDR3 bases are TGTGCCAGCAGCGTACCTGGGGCGAGCACAGATACGCAGTATTTT.